This TCR beta chain was recovered during a study of blood T cell repertoires in COVID-19. Across the whole study: T cells, B-cell-depleted T cells, or PBMCs supplied cDNA or gDNA.

This clone was recorded only once. Using immunoSEQ multiplex PCR, the repertoire was profiled, and TCRdb retains in-frame clones only, with some absent. The table has about 190,000 clones, approximately 84% seen once. V lost 3 bases to trimming and J lost 2 bases; unmatched junction nucleotides: 6. The CDR3 runs to 14 residues. From germline, CDR1 is DFQATT and CDR2 SNEGSKA (reference sequence). Participants, about 18 to 90 years old, spanned 24 US areas. Cohort 3 recovered donors had two negative PCRs, clearance, or symptom resolution. This clonotype was sampled from a woman in her 30s who had recovered from COVID-19. Source material: PBMCs or T cells enriched from blood (not recorded which). The chain combines TRBV20-1 with TRBJ1-1, with 7 bases matching TRBD1. The CDR3 DNA reads as TGCAGTGCTAGTGTGTCAGGGGGAAACACTGAAGCTTTCTTT. It translates to CSASVSGGNTEAFF.